The next 6 T cell receptor beta chains were all read from a single sample in a study of T-cell reconstitution after alpha-beta-depleted transplantation in children. As it was prepared, the TCRbeta library received unique molecular identifiers. From the PCR reads, TCRdb called clonotypes with MiXCR, one entry per CDR3 protein. Of around 410,000 distinct CDR3 sequences in the sample, roughly a tenth were seen once. The source material was PBMCs from the stem cell graft donor, sampled from the stem cell graft. These receptors all come from a human donor who donated a stem cell graft to a child with acute myeloid leukemia.

The rearrangement uses TRBV20-1 and TRBJ1-4, with a weak D call TRBD1 (6 bases). The CDR3 spans 13 residues. V was trimmed by 6 bases and J by 0 bases, leaving 8 bases between them. Germline assignment: CDR1 DFQATT and CDR2 SNEGSKA (reference sequence). The CDR3 sequence is CSAEGATNEKLFF. In nucleotides, the CDR3 is TGCAGTGCAGAGGGGGCAACTAATGAAAAACTGTTTTTT.

This clonotype has a handful of counts. V usage is TRBV27 and J usage is TRBJ2-1; TRBD2 is a possible D gene (6 bases). V was pared by 6 bases and J by 7 bases, with 31 bases between. The germline V gene has CDR1 MNHEY and CDR2 SMNVEV (reference sequence). This CDR3 spans 19 amino acids. CDR3 nucleotides: TGTGCCAGCAGCCCATTCGGGCTAGCGCGTAAGTCGGCGGCAAATGAGCAGTTCTTC. Protein product: CASSPFGLARKSAANEQFF.

This clonotype was counted ten times or more. This chain joins TRBV5-1 and TRBJ2-3, with TRBD2 matching over 11 bases. V lost 4 bases, J lost 3 bases, and 10 bases stayed unmatched. The CDR3 length is 17 residues. CDR1 and CDR2 (germline): SGHRS, YFSETQ. In DNA form, the CDR3 reads TGCGCCAGCAGCCCCCGACTAGCGGGAATCAGAACAGATACGCAGTATTTT. This codes for CASSPRLAGIRTDTQYF.

This clonotype was found a few times. V usage is TRBV20-1 and J usage is TRBJ2-5, with 10 nucleotides matching TRBD2. Germline CDR1 is DFQATT and CDR2 is SNEGSKA (reference sequence). The V segment lost 3 bases and the J segment 1 base; nucleotides outside the gene matches: 5. The CDR3 length is 15 residues. CDR3 protein: CSASRASGGQETQYF. DNA for the CDR3: TGCAGTGCTAGTCGTGCTAGCGGGGGCCAAGAGACCCAGTACTTC.

The chain joins TRBV2 to TRBJ1-5; possibly TRBD1 for D (6 bases). Trimming took 5 bases from V and 1 from J, leaving 9 bases between them. CDR3 length: 14 amino acids. The V gene's germline CDR1 is SNHLY and CDR2 FYNNEI. This chain's CDR3 is CASSWGQSNQPQHF. The DNA of the CDR3 is TGTGCCAGCAGTTGGGGGCAGAGCAATCAGCCCCAGCATTTT.

The V call is TRBV5-1, the J call TRBJ2-4; 7 positions match TRBD1. The V and J ends lost 4 bases and 0 bases, in that order; junction bases with no gene match: 10. The CDR3 is made up of 17 amino acids. Per germline, CDR1 SGHRS and CDR2 YFSETQ. As DNA, the CDR3 is TGCGCCAGCAGCCCCCCCGGACAGGTGGGAGCCAAAAACATTCAGTACTTC. Amino acids: CASSPPGQVGAKNIQYF.